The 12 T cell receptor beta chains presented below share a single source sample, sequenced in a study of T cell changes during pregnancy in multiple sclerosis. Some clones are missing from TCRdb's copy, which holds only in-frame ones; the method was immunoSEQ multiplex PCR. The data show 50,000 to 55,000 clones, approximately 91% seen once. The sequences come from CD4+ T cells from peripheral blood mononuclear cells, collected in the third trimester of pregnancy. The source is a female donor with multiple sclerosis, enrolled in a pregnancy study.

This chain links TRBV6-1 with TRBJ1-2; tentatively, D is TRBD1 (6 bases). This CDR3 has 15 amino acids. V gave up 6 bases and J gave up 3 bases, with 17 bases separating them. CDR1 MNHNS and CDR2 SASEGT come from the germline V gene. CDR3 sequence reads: CASSETGWGDYGYTF. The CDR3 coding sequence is TGTGCCAGCAGCGAAACAGGGTGGGGAGACTATGGCTACACCTTC.

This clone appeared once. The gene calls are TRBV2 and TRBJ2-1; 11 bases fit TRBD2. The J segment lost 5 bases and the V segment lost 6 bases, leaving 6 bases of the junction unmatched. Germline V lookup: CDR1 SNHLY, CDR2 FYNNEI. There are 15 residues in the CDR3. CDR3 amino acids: CASRVLAGGHNEQFF. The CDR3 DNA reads TGTGCCAGCAGAGTTCTAGCGGGGGGACACAATGAGCAGTTCTTC. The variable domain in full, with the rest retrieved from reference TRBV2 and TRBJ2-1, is EPEVTQTPSHQVTQMGQEVILRCVPISNHLYFYWYRQILGQKVEFLVSFYNNEISEKSEIFDDQFSVERPDGSNFTLKIRSTKLEDSAMYFCASRVLAGGHNEQFFGPGTRLTVL.

CDR3 DNA sequence: TGTGCCAGCAGACGACAGGGGCAAGAGACCCAGTACTTC. Protein sequence: CASRRQGQETQYF. This rearrangement joins TRBV5-4 to TRBJ2-5, with 8 positions matching TRBD1. Germline loops: CDR1 SGHNT, CDR2 YYREEE (reference sequence). There are 13 residues in the CDR3. V trimming: 5 bases; J trimming: 2 bases; junction bases outside the gene matches: 2.

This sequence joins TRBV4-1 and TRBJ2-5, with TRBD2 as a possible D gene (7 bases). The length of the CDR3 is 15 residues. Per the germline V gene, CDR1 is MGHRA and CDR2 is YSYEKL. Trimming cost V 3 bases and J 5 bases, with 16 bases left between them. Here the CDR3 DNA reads TGCGCCAGCAGCCAGACCGGGGGGCCAGGGGAGACCCAGTACTTC. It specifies CASSQTGGPGETQYF.

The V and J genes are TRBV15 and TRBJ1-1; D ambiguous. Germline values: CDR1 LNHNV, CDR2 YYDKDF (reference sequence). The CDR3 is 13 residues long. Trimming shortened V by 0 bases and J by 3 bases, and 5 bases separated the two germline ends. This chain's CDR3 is CATSRDYYTEAFF. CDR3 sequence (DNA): TGTGCCACCAGCAGAGATTACTACACTGAAGCTTTCTTT.

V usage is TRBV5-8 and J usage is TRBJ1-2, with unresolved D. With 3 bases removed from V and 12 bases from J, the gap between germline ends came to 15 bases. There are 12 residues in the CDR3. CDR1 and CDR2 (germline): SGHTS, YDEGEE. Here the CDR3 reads CASSSRVDWNTF. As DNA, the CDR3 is TGTGCCAGCAGCTCGAGGGTCGATTGGAACACCTTC.

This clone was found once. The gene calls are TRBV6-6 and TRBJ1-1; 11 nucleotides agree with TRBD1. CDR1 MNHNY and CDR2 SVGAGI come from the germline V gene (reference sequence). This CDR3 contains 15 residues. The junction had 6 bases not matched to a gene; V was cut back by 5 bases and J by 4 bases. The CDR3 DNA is TGTGCCAGCAGTCCGAGAGGGACAGGGGGCACTGAAGCTTTCTTT. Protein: CASSPRGTGGTEAFF.

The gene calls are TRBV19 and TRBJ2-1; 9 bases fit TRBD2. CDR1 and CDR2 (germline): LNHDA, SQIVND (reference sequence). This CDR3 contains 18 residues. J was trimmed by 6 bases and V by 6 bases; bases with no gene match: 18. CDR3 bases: TGTGCCAGTAGGCGGGGGTGGTCCTTGGGGACTAGCCTCAATGAGCAGTTCTTC. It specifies CASRRGWSLGTSLNEQFF.

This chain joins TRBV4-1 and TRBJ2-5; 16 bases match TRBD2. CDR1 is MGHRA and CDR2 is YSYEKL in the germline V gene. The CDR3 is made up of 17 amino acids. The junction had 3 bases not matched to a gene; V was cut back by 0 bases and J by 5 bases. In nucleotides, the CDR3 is TGCGCCAGCAGCCAAGAAGGGACTAGCGGGGGGGCCGAGACCCAGTACTTC. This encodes CASSQEGTSGGAETQYF.

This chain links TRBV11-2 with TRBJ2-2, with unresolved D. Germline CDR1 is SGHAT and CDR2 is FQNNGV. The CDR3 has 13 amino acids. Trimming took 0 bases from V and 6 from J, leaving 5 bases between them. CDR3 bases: TGTGCCAGCAGCTTAGAATCCGCCGGGGAGCTGTTTTTT. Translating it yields CASSLESAGELFF.

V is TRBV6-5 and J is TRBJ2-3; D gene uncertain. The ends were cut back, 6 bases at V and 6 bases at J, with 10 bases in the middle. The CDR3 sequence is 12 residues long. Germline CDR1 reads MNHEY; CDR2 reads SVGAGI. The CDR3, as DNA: TGTGCCAGCAGCTCTACCGGTGATACGCAGTATTTT. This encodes CASSSTGDTQYF.

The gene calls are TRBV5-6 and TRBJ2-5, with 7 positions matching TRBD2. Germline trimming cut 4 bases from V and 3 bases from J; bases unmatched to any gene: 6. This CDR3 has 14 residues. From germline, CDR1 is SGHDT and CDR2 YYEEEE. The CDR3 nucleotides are TGTGCCAGCAGCGGGGACTACGGGAAAGAGACCCAGTACTTC. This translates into CASSGDYGKETQYF.